This TCR beta chain emerged from a study of blood T cell repertoires in COVID-19. Study-wide background: The United States, Italy and Spain provided the acute and convalescent COVID-19 samples. Sources were T cells, B-cell-depleted T cells, or PBMCs; the material itself was cDNA or gDNA.

As processed by the authors: Scientists estimated how many nucleated cells there were by amplifying reference gene primers. Sequenced by immunoSEQ multiplex PCR; TCRdb stores in-frame clones only, minus some. V and J calls and clone size come straight from that table; D and trimming were deduced from the DNA. This sample has 240,000 or so clones, with approximately 85% found just once. The sequence derives from a man older than 75 with acute or convalescent COVID-19. What was sequenced was peripheral blood.

CDR3 amino acids: CATSGTPGTANTGELFF. Here the CDR3 DNA reads TGTGCCACCAGCGGAACCCCCGGGACAGCCAACACCGGGGAGCTGTTTTTT. The chain employs TRBV15 and TRBJ2-2, with TRBD1 identical over 7 bases. Germline V CDR1 and CDR2: LNHNV, YYDKDF (reference sequence). The CDR3 is 17 amino acids. The V gene end was trimmed by 5 bases and the J gene end by 2 bases; junction bases not matched to a gene: 11.